This TCR beta chain was recorded in a study of blood T cell repertoires in COVID-19. Study-level background: The study drew acute and convalescent COVID-19 samples from the United States, Italy and Spain.

CDR1 MDHEN and CDR2 SYDVKM come from the germline V gene. With 5 bases removed from V and 3 bases from J, the gap between germline ends came to 11 bases. The CDR3 has 15 residues. The assay was immunoSEQ multiplex PCR, and TCRdb's table has in-frame clones only and misses some. The sample shows approximately 240,000 clones, around 91% of them seen only once. This receptor was identified in a woman aged 18 to 35 in a cohort exposed to, infected with or recovered from COVID-19 (not recorded which). Sequenced: PBMCs or T cells enriched from blood (not recorded which). The chain has TRBV28 and TRBJ2-6; D call uncertain. CDR3 sequence reads: CASSPSFFGANVLTF. CDR3 sequence (DNA): TGTGCCAGCAGTCCTAGTTTTTTTGGGGCCAACGTCCTGACTTTC. The full variable domain, with the rest looked up from reference TRBV28 and TRBJ2-6, is DVKVTQSSRYLVKRTGEKVFLECVQDMDHENMFWYRQDPGLGLRLIYFSYDVKMKEKGDIPEGYSVSREKKERFSLILESASTNQTSMYLCASSPSFFGANVLTFGAGSRLTVL.